The sequence of this TCR beta chain was determined in a study of blood T cell repertoires in COVID-19. Across the whole study: T cells, B-cell-depleted T cells, or PBMCs supplied cDNA or gDNA.

How the authors handled the data: Amplified reference gene primers provided the basis for estimating nucleated cell counts. Repertoires were generated with immunoSEQ multiplex PCR, while TCRdb's copy carries only in-frame clones and drops some. V, J and clone size are taken as reported in that table, and D and trimming were inferred from the DNA itself. The sample consists of over 250,000 clones, about four fifths of them appearing once. V shed 2 bases, J shed 3 bases, and the junction held 2 bases outside the gene matches. Germline V CDR1 and CDR2: LGHNA, YNFKEQ. CDR3 length: 14 residues. The specimen was peripheral blood. The chain employs TRBV4-2 and TRBJ1-2, with 8 bases that match TRBD1. The origin of this receptor is a woman aged 45 to 65 who had recovered from COVID-19. CDR3 nucleotides: TGTGCCAGCAGCCAAAACAGGGGGGACTATGGCTACACCTTC. Translation gives CASSQNRGDYGYTF.